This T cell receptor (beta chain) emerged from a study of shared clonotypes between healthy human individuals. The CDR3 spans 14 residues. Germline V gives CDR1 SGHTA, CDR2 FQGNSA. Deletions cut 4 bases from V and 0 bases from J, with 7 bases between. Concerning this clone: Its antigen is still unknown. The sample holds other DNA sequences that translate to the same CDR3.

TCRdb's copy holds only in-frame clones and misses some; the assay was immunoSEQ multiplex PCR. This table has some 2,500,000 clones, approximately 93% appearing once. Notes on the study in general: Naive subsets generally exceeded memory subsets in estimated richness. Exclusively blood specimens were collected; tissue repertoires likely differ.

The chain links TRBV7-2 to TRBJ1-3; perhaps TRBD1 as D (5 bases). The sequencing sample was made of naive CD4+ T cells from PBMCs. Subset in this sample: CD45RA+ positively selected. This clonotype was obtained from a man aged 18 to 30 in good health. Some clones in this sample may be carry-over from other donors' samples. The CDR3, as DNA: TGTGCCAGCAGCTGGGGCGGCTCTGGAAACACCATATATTTT. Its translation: CASSWGGSGNTIYF.